This TCR beta chain was captured by sequencing in a study of cytomegalovirus exposure and HLA in healthy donors. Findings and limits, study-wide: There was a cluster of highly shared sequence variants that was likely a sequencing artifact.

A remark on this clone: Its antigen is still unknown.

CDR3 size: 16 residues. CDR1 and CDR2 from the germline V gene are SQVTM and ANQGSEA. V was clipped by 4 bases and J by 1 base, with 16 bases between them. 13 Jbeta primers and 60 Vbeta primers were used for the PCR. Assay: immunoSEQ multiplex PCR; the TCRdb copy retains only in-frame clones and omits some. This repertoire shows around 70,000 clones, around 73% found once; its top ten account for roughly 8.9%. The sequencing input was PBMCs. The chain recombines TRBV29-1 with TRBJ2-2; TRBD1 is a possible D gene (5 bases). This TCR was recovered from a woman aged 40 to 50 in good health and CMV-seropositive. CDR3 in DNA: TGCAGCGTTGGGGGCAAGGGGAAGAGGAACACCGGGGAGCTGTTTTTT. Translation gives CSVGGKGKRNTGELFF.